Following are 22 T cell receptor beta chains from one sample sequenced in a study of shared clonotypes between healthy human individuals. Libraries were prepared by immunoSEQ multiplex PCR; TCRdb keeps only in-frame clonotypes and omits some of them. Counted here are 450,000 to 500,000 clones, roughly 80% occurring once; the ten biggest clones make up 12%. The material sequenced was PBMCs. These TCRs come from a woman aged 40-49 years in good health. Some clones in this sample may be carry-over from other donors' samples.

The rearrangement joins TRBV28 to TRBJ1-1; no definite D call. The CDR3 contains 15 residues. Per germline, CDR1 MDHEN and CDR2 SYDVKM. Trimming cost V 2 bases and J 5 bases, with 15 bases left between them. The CDR3 DNA follows: TGTGCCAGCAGTTTAAGGCCTGAAAGGAGAACTGAAGCTTTCTTT. Protein: CASSLRPERRTEAFF.

This chain connects TRBV7-3 to TRBJ1-1; D is unresolved. The CDR3 covers 14 residues. V was cut by 6 bases and J by 1 base, with 12 bases left in between. Germline CDR1 SGHTA, CDR2 FQGTGA. CDR3 sequence reads: CASSLLGENTEAFF. For the CDR3, the DNA is TGTGCCAGCAGTCTCCTCGGTGAGAACACTGAAGCTTTCTTT.

This clone was recorded a few times. The CDR3 region has the DNA TGTGCCAGCAGTTCCATGGTAGGAAGCTCCTACGAGCAGTACTTC. It translates to CASSSMVGSSYEQYF. The rearrangement joins TRBV7-2 to TRBJ2-7; no clear D. V lost 6 bases and J lost 0, with 15 bases in between. The germline CDR1 and CDR2 sequences are SGHTA and FQGNSA. The length of the CDR3 is 15 residues.

The rearrangement links TRBV9 to TRBJ2-3, with D possibly being TRBD1 (5 bases). CDR1 is SGDLS, CDR2 YYNGEE, per germline. This CDR3 has 16 residues. Trimming took 0 bases from V and 0 from J, leaving 11 bases between them. This CDR3 is CASSVGTFTSTDTQYF. In DNA form, the CDR3 reads TGTGCCAGCAGCGTAGGGACATTTACTAGCACAGATACGCAGTATTTT.

This clone was recorded only once. The chain joins TRBV10-3 to TRBJ2-5; tentatively, D is TRBD2 (6 bases). Germline V gives CDR1 ENHRY, CDR2 SYGVKD. The CDR3 length is 13 residues. Between the trimmed V and J ends, which lost 8 bases and 5 bases, there was a span of 15 bases. The DNA of the CDR3 is TGTGCCATCCAGAAAGGTGCGGGGGAGACCCAGTACTTC. Residues: CAIQKGAGETQYF.

The chain employs TRBV4-2 and TRBJ2-2; 10 bases match TRBD2. Per the germline V gene, CDR1 is LGHNA and CDR2 is YNFKEQ. The CDR3 loop spans 16 amino acids. Trimming at V came to 1 base and at J to 6 bases, leaving 5 bases not matched to a gene. The CDR3 DNA sequence: TGTGCCAGCAGCCAAGTACTAGCGGGATATTCCGGGGAGCTGTTTTTT. Residues: CASSQVLAGYSGELFF.

This clone has just one count. J is TRBJ1-4 and V is TRBV6-1; TRBD1 aligns across 8 bases. Germline-derived CDR1 and CDR2 are MNHNS and SASEGT. V trimming: 6 bases; J trimming: 7 bases; junction bases outside the gene matches: 10. This CDR3 contains 15 residues. The CDR3 DNA sequence: TGTGCCAGCAGCGACCTCGGACAGGGTGCTGAAAAACTGTTTTTT. Its protein is CASSDLGQGAEKLFF.

Note on this clone: This same CDR3 is encoded by further DNA sequences in the sample. This chain joins TRBV7-2 and TRBJ1-5, with 8 bases identical to TRBD1. J gave up 4 bases and V 4 bases, and 0 bases lay outside the gene matches. This CDR3 spans 13 amino acids. Per the germline V gene, CDR1 is SGHTA and CDR2 is FQGNSA. The DNA of the CDR3 is TGTGCCAGCAGCTACAGGGGGAATCAGCCCCAGCATTTT. Translation: CASSYRGNQPQHF.

This clone was observed a single time. The chain is built from TRBV29-1 and TRBJ2-5, with D tentatively TRBD1 (7 bases). The V end lost 6 bases, the J end lost 5 bases, and 13 bases lay between the germline ends. This CDR3 has 12 residues. Germline CDR1 reads SQVTM; CDR2 reads ANQGSEA. CDR3 DNA: TGCAGCGTGGAGGGGGCGGAGGAGACCCAGTACTTC. This translates into CSVEGAEETQYF.

As concerns this clone: A much larger clone lies one base from this, so it may be a read error. The V gene is TRBV4-1, the J gene TRBJ2-7; either TRBD1 or TRBD2 may fit D (5 bases each). There are 13 residues in the CDR3. Germline V gene lookup returns CDR1 MGHRA and CDR2 YSYEKL. The CDR3 spells CASSPGAAYGQYF. CDR3 coding DNA: TGCGCCAGCAGTCCCGGGGCAGCCTACGGGCAGTACTTC.

CDR3 bases: TGTGCCAGCTCCCCCGGGACCCCCAATGAGCAGTTCTTC. This sequence encodes CASSPGTPNEQFF. The chain employs TRBV18 and TRBJ2-1, with D perhaps TRBD1 or TRBD2 (5 bases each). V was pared by 6 bases and J by 6 bases, with 12 bases between. The CDR3 covers 13 residues. Germline V gives CDR1 KGHSH, CDR2 LQKENI. Supplemented by reference TRBV18 and TRBJ2-1, the full variable domain reads NAGVMQNPRHLVRRRGQEARLRCSPMKGHSHVYWYRQLPEEGLKFMVYLQKENIIDESGMPKERFSAEFPKEGPSILRIQQVVRGDSAAYFCASSPGTPNEQFFGPGTRLTVL.

In its sample, this clone was seen many times. The V gene is TRBV5-4, the J gene TRBJ2-5; TRBD1 or TRBD2 may be the D gene (5 bases each). This CDR3 is 13 amino acids long. The germline V and J ends were trimmed by 4 bases and 1 base, with 8 bases remaining between them. Per germline, CDR1 SGHNT and CDR2 YYREEE (reference sequence). CDR3 amino acids: CASSGDPQETQYF. The CDR3 region has the DNA TGTGCCAGCAGCGGGGACCCCCAAGAGACCCAGTACTTC. Variable domain in full (rest from reference TRBV5-4 and TRBJ2-5): ETGVTQSPTHLIKTRGQQVTLRCSSQSGHNTVSWYQQALGQGPQFIFQYYREEENGRGNFPPRFSGLQFPNYSSELNVNALELDDSALYLCASSGDPQETQYFGPGTRLLVL.

This chain joins TRBV7-2 and TRBJ1-3; 7 bases line up with TRBD1. Trimming removed 5 bases from V and 0 bases from J; junction bases left unmatched: 7. This CDR3 spans 16 amino acids. The germline CDR1 and CDR2 sequences are SGHTA and FQGNSA. In DNA form, the CDR3 reads TGTGCCAGCAGCACCCGGACAGGAAGCTCTGGAAACACCATATATTTT. Translated: CASSTRTGSSGNTIYF.

V gene TRBV29-1 combines with J gene TRBJ2-1; 10 bases align to TRBD1. The CDR3 sequence is 14 residues long. The trim removed 3 bases at V and 3 bases at J, leaving 2 bases unmatched. Germline V gene lookup returns CDR1 SQVTM and CDR2 ANQGSEA. CDR3 in amino acids: CSVEGDRGYNEQFF. Written as DNA, the CDR3 is TGCAGCGTTGAGGGGGACAGGGGCTACAATGAGCAGTTCTTC.

This chain joins TRBV7-2 and TRBJ2-7, with 9 nucleotides matching TRBD1. Germline V lookup: CDR1 SGHTA, CDR2 FQGNSA. V shed 3 bases and J 4 bases; nucleotides not matched to a gene: 4. The CDR3 is 14 residues long. Written as DNA, the CDR3 is TGTGCCAGCAGCTTTCGGGACAGGGCATACGAGCAGTACTTC. Its translation: CASSFRDRAYEQYF.

The chain has TRBV29-1 and TRBJ2-2; 10 bases line up with TRBD1. The ends lost 4 bases at V and 3 bases at J; junction bases unmatched: 2. Germline V gene data show CDR1 as SQVTM and CDR2 as ANQGSEA. The CDR3 covers 14 residues. Here the CDR3 DNA reads TGCAGCGTTGGGGGGACAGGGGACACCGGGGAGCTGTTTTTT. Amino acids: CSVGGTGDTGELFF.

The chain recombines TRBV6-1 with TRBJ2-5; D remains unclear. The better agreement between TRBJ2-7 and the DNA end casts doubt on the J call. The germline CDR1 and CDR2 sequences are MNHNS and SASEGT. CDR3 length: 15 amino acids. The CDR3 sequence is CASSLSSLGSYEQYF. The CDR3 nucleotides read TGTGCCAGCAGCCTTAGCTCTTTGGGATCCTACGAGCAGTACTTC.

The table lists this clone with a count of one. CDR3 protein: CASSFGAGGPYEQYF. The CDR3 nucleotides read TGCGCCAGCAGCTTTGGGGCGGGGGGACCCTACGAGCAGTACTTC. The chain employs TRBV5-1 and TRBJ2-7; the match to TRBD2 covers 8 bases. The germline CDR1 and CDR2 sequences are SGHRS and YFSETQ. The J segment lost 2 bases and the V segment lost 2 bases, leaving 6 bases of the junction unmatched. The CDR3 totals 15 residues.

To note about this clone: This same CDR3 is encoded by further DNA sequences in the sample. The V call is TRBV27, the J call TRBJ2-1; D unclear. Germline-derived CDR1 and CDR2 are MNHEY and SMNVEV (reference sequence). CDR3 length: 11 residues. V lost 3 bases, J lost 4 bases, and 1 base lay in between. The CDR3 spells CASSFYNEQFF. CDR3 nucleotides: TGTGCCAGCAGTTTTTACAATGAGCAGTTCTTC.

The rearrangement links TRBV29-1 to TRBJ1-2; 7 nucleotides agree with TRBD1. The CDR3 extends over 13 amino acids. CDR1 SQVTM and CDR2 ANQGSEA come from the germline V gene. The ends lost 5 bases at V and 7 bases at J; junction bases unmatched: 10. The CDR3 DNA follows: TGCAGCGTTCGTAAACAGGGGTCTGGTGGCTACACCTTC. It is translated as CSVRKQGSGGYTF.

The V call is TRBV5-1, the J call TRBJ2-5; 14 nucleotides agree with TRBD2. Germline V gene data show CDR1 as SGHRS and CDR2 as YFSETQ. J was trimmed by 5 bases and V by 4 bases; bases with no gene match: 7. The CDR3 length is 16 residues. CDR3 nucleotides: TGCGCCAGCAGCCCGGGACTAGCGGGAGATGTCGAGACCCAGTACTTC. This sequence encodes CASSPGLAGDVETQYF. The full variable domain, with the rest looked up from reference TRBV5-1 and TRBJ2-5, is KAGVTQTPRYLIKTRGQQVTLSCSPISGHRSVSWYQQTPGQGLQFLFEYFSETQRNKGNFPGRFSGRQFSNSRSEMNVSTLELGDSALYLCASSPGLAGDVETQYFGPGTRLLVL.

The chain recombines TRBV2 with TRBJ2-5; 7 bases match TRBD1. The V and J ends lost 7 bases and 4 bases, in that order; junction bases with no gene match: 9. This CDR3 comprises 14 residues. The V gene's germline CDR1 is SNHLY and CDR2 FYNNEI. CDR3 amino acids: CASIGPGQSETQYF. The CDR3 DNA sequence: TGTGCCAGCATTGGCCCGGGACAGTCAGAGACCCAGTACTTC.